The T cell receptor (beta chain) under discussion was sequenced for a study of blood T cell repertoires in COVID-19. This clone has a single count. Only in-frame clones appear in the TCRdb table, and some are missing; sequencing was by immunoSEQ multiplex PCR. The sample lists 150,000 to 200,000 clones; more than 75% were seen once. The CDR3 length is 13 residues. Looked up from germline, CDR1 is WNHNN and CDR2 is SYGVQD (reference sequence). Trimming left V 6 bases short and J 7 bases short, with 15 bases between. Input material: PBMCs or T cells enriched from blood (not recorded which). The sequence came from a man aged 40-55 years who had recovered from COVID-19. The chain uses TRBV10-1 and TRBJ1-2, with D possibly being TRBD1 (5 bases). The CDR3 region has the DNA TGCGCCAGCAGCTTGACAGAGCGAGGTGGCTACACCTTC. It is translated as CASSLTERGGYTF.